A selection of T cell receptor beta chains follows, all from one sample in a study of blood T cell repertoires in COVID-19. Sequenced by immunoSEQ multiplex PCR; TCRdb stores in-frame clones only, minus some. The table records 200,000 or so clones, around 84% of them present only once. The sample was peripheral blood. These receptors were obtained from a woman in her sixties or seventies who had recovered from COVID-19. CDR3s include the opening cysteine and the closing phenylalanine or tryptophan. D genes are given only for firm matches. Not all rows give a size; the values are once, few, many and, for expanded clones, a class.

abundance	v_gene	j_gene	d_gene	CDR3nt	CDR3aa
NA	TRBV6-1	TRBJ1-5	NA	TGTGCCAGCAGTGAAGCGACCCTTACAGGGAATCAGCCCCAGCATTTT	CASSEATLTGNQPQHF
NA	TRBV5-1	TRBJ1-2	NA	TGCGCCAGCAGCTTGGAGGGCAGGTCGGGGGGCTACACCTTC	CASSLEGRSGGYTF
NA	TRBV10-1	TRBJ1-2	NA	TGCGCCAGCAGCCCTTCCAGGCAGGGTGGCTACACCTTC	CASSPSRQGGYTF
NA	TRBV7-9	TRBJ1-2	NA	TGTGCCAGCAGCCGGGGATTCTATGGCTACACCTTC	CASSRGFYGYTF
NA	TRBV30	TRBJ2-5	NA	TGTGCCTGGAGTGCGGGAGAAGAGACCCAGTACTTC	CAWSAGEETQYF
NA	TRBV4-2	TRBJ2-1	TRBD2	TGTGCCAGCAGCCAAGTTAATGTAGGACTAGCGGGGTATCTCTCCTACAATGAGCAGTTCTTC	CASSQVNVGLAGYLSYNEQFF
NA	TRBV18	TRBJ1-2	NA	TGTGCCAGCTCACCAGACAGGACACTATATGGCTACACCTTC	CASSPDRTLYGYTF
NA	TRBV4-1	TRBJ2-1	TRBD1	TGCGCCAGCAGCCAAGACCGGGACAGGGGCGTCAATGAGCAGTTCTTC	CASSQDRDRGVNEQFF
NA	TRBV7-2	TRBJ1-3	NA	TGTGCCAGCACCCGGGTCGCAGGGAAGGCTGGAAACACCATATATTTT	CASTRVAGKAGNTIYF
NA	TRBV7-2	TRBJ1-1	NA	TGTGCCAGCAGCCGGGAGGTGTCTGAAGCTTTCTTT	CASSREVSEAFF
NA	TRBV25-1	TRBJ2-5	NA	TGTGCCAGCAGTGAACCCCGGACAGTCCAAGAGACCCAGTACTTC	CASSEPRTVQETQYF
NA	TRBV5-5	TRBJ2-7	NA	TGTGCCAGCAGCTTGGCTCCCGGGGTTACCTACGAGCAGTACTTC	CASSLAPGVTYEQYF
NA	TRBV11-3	TRBJ2-1	TRBD2	TGTGCCAGCAGCTTAGGAGGACTAGCGGGGGGCCACAATGAGCAGTTCTTC	CASSLGGLAGGHNEQFF
once	TRBV18	TRBJ1-3	TRBD1	TGTGCCAGCTCACCGGACGACAGGGTTGGAAACACCATATATTTT	CASSPDDRVGNTIYF
NA	TRBV9	TRBJ1-3	NA	TGTGCCAGCAGTCCTACGACAATTCGCTCTGGAAACACCATATATTTT	CASSPTTIRSGNTIYF
once	TRBV3-1/TRBV3-2	TRBJ2-1	TRBD1	TGTGCCAGCAGCTCCTTCGGGACAGGTGCCGATGAGCAGTTCTTC	CASSSFGTGADEQFF
NA	TRBV9	TRBJ2-5	TRBD1	TGTGCCAGCAGCGCCAGGGGGTTGGGGCAAGAGACCCAGTACTTC	CASSARGLGQETQYF
once	TRBV5-1	TRBJ1-4	NA	TGCGCCAGCAGCGCAAACAGGGATCGTGAAAAACTGTTTTTT	CASSANRDREKLFF
NA	TRBV4-2	TRBJ1-2	NA	TGTGCCAGCAGCCAAGATCGGGGGCTAAGGGGGGGTGGCTACACCTTC	CASSQDRGLRGGGYTF
NA	TRBV4-2	TRBJ2-7	NA	TGTGCCAGCAGTCAAGGGTCGGCAGGGATGGGCGAGCAGTACTTC	CASSQGSAGMGEQYF
NA	TRBV6-4	TRBJ1-1	NA	TGTGCCAGCAGCCGACCGGCAGGGCAGTTTAAGAACACTGAAGCTTTCTTT	CASSRPAGQFKNTEAFF
NA	TRBV6-5	TRBJ2-2	TRBD1	TGTGCCAGCAGTTCTGGGACAGTAAACACCGGGGAGCTGTTTTTT	CASSSGTVNTGELFF
NA	TRBV29-1	TRBJ1-2	TRBD1	TGCAGCGTTGAAGAGAGGGACAGCCGGTTAGGCTACACCTTC	CSVEERDSRLGYTF
NA	TRBV5-1	TRBJ2-3	TRBD2	TGCGCCAGCAGCCTGTCACACAGCGGGGGGGCCTGGGATACGCAGTATTTT	CASSLSHSGGAWDTQYF
NA	TRBV6-6	TRBJ1-1	NA	TGTGCCAGCAGGCCAGACATGATGAACACTGAAGCTTTCTTT	CASRPDMMNTEAFF
NA	TRBV12-3/TRBV12-4	TRBJ1-5	NA	TGTGCCAGCATCGGACAGTTGGGCCAGCCCCAGCATTTT	CASIGQLGQPQHF
NA	TRBV5-1	TRBJ2-6	NA	TGCGCCAGCAGCGATTCCCGGGGCTCTGGGGCCAACGTCCTGACTTTC	CASSDSRGSGANVLTF
NA	TRBV6-5	TRBJ2-2	TRBD2	TGTGCCAGCACCCCGGGACTAGCGGGGTCCGGGGAGCTGTTTTTT	CASTPGLAGSGELFF
NA	TRBV18	TRBJ1-3	NA	TGTGCCAGCTCACCACCAGGGGCCGACACCATATATTTT	CASSPPGADTIYF